This T cell receptor (beta chain) came from a study of T cell responses to AZD1222 COVID-19 vaccine. Study-level findings and limits: Possibly, clonal diversity was underestimated; donors were largely white British and included more females.

About this clone itself: Its matching antigen is unknown.

The table came from immunoSEQ multiplex PCR; TCRdb's copy has only in-frame clones and leaves some out. The profile shows about 83,000 clones, around 93% of them singletons. CDR3 length equals 15 residues. CDR1 and CDR2 (germline): LGHDT, YNNKEL (reference sequence). J lost 7 bases, V lost 4 bases, and 9 bases had no gene match. The chain is built from TRBV3-1 (or the pseudogene TRBV3-2) and TRBJ1-4; 7 positions agree with TRBD1. This TCR derives from an adult who received the AZD1222 COVID-19 vaccine. Sequencing was performed on peripheral blood, taken 28 days after the second AZD1222 dose. In DNA form, the CDR3 reads TGTGCCAGCAGCCGGGGGGTCGCAGGGGGTGAAAAACTGTTTTTT. Its protein product is CASSRGVAGGEKLFF.